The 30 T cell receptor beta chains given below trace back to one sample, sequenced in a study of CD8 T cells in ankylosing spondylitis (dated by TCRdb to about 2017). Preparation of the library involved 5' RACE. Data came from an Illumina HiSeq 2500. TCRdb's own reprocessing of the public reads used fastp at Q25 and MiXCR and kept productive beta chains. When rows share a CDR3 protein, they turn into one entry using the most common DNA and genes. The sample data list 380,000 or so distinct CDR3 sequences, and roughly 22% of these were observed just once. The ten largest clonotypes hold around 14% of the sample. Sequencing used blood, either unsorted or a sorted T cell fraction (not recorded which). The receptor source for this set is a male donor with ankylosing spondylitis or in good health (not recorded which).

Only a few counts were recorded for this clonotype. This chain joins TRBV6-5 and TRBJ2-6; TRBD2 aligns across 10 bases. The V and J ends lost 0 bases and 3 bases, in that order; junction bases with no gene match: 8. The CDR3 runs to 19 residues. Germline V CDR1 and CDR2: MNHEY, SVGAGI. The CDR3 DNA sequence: TGTGCCAGCAGTTACTCGAGGCTCGAGCGGGGGGGTGGGGCCAACGTCCTGACTTTC. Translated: CASSYSRLERGGGANVLTF.

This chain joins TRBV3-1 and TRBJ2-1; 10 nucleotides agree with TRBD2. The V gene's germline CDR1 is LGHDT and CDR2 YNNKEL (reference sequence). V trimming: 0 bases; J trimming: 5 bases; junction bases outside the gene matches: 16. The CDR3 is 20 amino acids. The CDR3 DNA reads TGTGCCAGCAGCCAAGATTTATCCAGCGGGGGGGCCCTTTCCCACAATGAGCAGTTCTTC. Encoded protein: CASSQDLSSGGALSHNEQFF.

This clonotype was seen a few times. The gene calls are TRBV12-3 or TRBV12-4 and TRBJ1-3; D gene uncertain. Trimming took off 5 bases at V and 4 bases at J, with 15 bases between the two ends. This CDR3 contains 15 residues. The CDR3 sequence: CASSGRLRGGNTIYF. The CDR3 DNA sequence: TGTGCCAGCAGTGGAAGATTGCGAGGGGGAAACACCATATATTTT.

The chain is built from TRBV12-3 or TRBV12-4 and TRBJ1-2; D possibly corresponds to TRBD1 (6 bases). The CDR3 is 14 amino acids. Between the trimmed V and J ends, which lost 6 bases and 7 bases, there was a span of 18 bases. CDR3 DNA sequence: TGTGCCAGCAGCCCCCTTCCGGTAGGGGGTGGCTACACCTTC. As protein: CASSPLPVGGGYTF.

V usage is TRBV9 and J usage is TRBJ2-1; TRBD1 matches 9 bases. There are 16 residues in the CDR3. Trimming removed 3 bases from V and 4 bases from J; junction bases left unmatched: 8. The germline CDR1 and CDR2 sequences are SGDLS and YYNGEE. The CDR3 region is CASSGPGQGIYNEQFF. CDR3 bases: TGTGCCAGCAGCGGACCAGGACAGGGGATTTACAATGAGCAGTTCTTC.

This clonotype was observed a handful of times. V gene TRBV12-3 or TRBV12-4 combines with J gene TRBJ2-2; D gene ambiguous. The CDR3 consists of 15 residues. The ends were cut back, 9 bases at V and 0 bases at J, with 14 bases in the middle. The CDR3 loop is CASLAGGSNTGELFF. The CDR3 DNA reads TGTGCCAGTCTCGCAGGTGGTTCGAACACCGGGGAGCTGTTTTTT.

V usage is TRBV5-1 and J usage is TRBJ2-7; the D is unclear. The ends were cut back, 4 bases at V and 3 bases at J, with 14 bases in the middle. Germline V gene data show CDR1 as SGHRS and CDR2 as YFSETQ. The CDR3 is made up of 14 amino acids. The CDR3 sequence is CASSRHEDNYEQYF. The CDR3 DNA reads TGCGCCAGCAGCAGACACGAAGACAACTACGAGCAGTACTTC.

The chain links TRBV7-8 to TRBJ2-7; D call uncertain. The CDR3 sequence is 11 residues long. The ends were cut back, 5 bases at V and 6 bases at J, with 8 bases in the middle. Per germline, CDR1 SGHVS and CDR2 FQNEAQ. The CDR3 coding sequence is TGTGCCAGCAGCGAAACAATCGAGCAGTACTTC. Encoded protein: CASSETIEQYF.

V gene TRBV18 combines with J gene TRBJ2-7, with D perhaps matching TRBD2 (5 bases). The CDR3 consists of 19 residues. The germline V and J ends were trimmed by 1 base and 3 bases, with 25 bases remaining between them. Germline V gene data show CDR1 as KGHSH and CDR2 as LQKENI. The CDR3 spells CASSPLSPRRRGNLYEQYF. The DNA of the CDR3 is TGTGCCAGCTCACCACTTTCCCCAAGACGAAGAGGGAACCTCTACGAGCAGTACTTC.

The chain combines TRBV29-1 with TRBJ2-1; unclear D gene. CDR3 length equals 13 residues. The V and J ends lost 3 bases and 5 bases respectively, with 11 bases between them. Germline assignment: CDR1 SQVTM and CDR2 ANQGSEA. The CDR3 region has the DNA TGCAGCGTTGATGGACGGTGGAACAATGAGCAGTTCTTC. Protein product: CSVDGRWNNEQFF.

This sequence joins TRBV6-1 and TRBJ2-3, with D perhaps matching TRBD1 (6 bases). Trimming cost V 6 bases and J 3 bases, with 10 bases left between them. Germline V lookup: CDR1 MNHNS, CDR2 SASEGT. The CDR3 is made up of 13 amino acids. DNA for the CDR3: TGTGCCAGCAGAACAGGGCGGACAGATACGCAGTATTTT. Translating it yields CASRTGRTDTQYF.

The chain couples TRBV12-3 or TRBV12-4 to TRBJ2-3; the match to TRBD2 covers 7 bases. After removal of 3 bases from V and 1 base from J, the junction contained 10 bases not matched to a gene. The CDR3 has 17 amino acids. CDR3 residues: CASSFPVGGGGTDTQYF. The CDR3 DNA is TGTGCCAGCAGTTTCCCCGTGGGCGGGGGAGGCACAGATACGCAGTATTTT.

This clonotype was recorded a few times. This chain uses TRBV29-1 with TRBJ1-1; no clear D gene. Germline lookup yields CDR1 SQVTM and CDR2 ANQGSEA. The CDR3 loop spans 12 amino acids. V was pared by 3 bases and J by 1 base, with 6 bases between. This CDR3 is CSVEAANTEAFF. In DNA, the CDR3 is TGCAGCGTTGAGGCAGCGAACACTGAAGCTTTCTTT.

The CDR3 DNA is TGCAGCGTCTTAGAACTAGCGGGGGACCCTAGGGATGAGCAGTTCTTC. Residues: CSVLELAGDPRDEQFF. The rearrangement uses TRBV29-1 and TRBJ2-1, with 11 bases fitting TRBD2. From germline, CDR1 is SQVTM and CDR2 ANQGSEA. V dropped 6 bases and J dropped 8; count of bases not matched to a gene: 15. CDR3 length equals 16 residues.

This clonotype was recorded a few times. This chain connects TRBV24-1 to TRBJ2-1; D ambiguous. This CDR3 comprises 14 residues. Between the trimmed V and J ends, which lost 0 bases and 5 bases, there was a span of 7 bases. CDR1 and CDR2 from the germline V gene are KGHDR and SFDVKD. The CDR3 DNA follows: TGTGCCACCAGTGATTTGGGGCCCGACAATGAGCAGTTCTTC. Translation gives CATSDLGPDNEQFF.

CDR3 amino acids: CASSSDRPWNEQYF. The CDR3, as DNA: TGTGCCAGCAGTTCGGACAGGCCTTGGAACGAGCAGTACTTC. The V and J genes are TRBV28 and TRBJ2-7; 7 nucleotides line up with TRBD1. The CDR3 length is 14 residues. V shed 4 bases, J shed 5 bases, and the junction held 8 bases outside the gene matches. Per the germline V gene, CDR1 is MDHEN and CDR2 is SYDVKM.

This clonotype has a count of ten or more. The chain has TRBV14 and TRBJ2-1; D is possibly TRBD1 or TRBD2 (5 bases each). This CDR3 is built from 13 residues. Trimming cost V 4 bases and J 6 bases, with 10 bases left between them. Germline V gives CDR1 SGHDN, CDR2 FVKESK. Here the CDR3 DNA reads TGTGCCAGCAGCCCGGGACCGCGCAATGAGCAGTTCTTC. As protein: CASSPGPRNEQFF.

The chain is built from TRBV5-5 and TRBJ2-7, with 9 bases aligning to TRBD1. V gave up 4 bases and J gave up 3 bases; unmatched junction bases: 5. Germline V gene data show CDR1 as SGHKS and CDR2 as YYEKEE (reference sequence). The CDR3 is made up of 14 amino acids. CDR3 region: CASSRPDRGYEQYF. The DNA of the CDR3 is TGTGCCAGCAGCCGACCGGACAGGGGCTACGAGCAGTACTTC.

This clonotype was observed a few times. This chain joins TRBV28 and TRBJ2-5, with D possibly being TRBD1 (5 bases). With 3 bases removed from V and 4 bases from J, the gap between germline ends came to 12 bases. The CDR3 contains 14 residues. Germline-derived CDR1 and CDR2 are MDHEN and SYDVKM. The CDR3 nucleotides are TGTGCCAGCAGTTTTAGGGGTAGGGGAGAGACCCAGTACTTC. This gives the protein CASSFRGRGETQYF.

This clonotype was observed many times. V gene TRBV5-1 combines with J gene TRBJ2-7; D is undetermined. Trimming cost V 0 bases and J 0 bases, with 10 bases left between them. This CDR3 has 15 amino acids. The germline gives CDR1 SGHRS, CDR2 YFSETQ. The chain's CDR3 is CASSLDRFNSYEQYF. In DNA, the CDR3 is TGCGCCAGCAGCTTGGACAGATTTAACTCCTACGAGCAGTACTTC.

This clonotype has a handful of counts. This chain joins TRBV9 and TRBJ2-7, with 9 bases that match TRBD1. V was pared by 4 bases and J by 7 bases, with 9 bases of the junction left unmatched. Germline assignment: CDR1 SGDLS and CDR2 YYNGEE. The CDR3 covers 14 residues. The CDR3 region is CASSTSQGAGEQYF. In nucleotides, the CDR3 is TGTGCCAGCAGCACCTCACAGGGGGCTGGGGAGCAGTACTTC.

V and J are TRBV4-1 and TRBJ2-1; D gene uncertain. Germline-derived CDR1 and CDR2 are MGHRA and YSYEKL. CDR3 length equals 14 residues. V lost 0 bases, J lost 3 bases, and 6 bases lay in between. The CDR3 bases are TGCGCCAGCAGCCAAGATCCAGTCTACAATGAGCAGTTCTTC. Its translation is CASSQDPVYNEQFF.

CDR3 in amino acids: CSARRRLKDTIYF. CDR3 bases: TGCAGTGCTAGACGGCGGCTTAAGGACACCATATATTTT. V is TRBV20-1 and J is TRBJ1-3; D is ambiguous. V lost 2 bases and J lost 8, with 13 bases in between. Per germline, CDR1 DFQATT and CDR2 SNEGSKA (reference sequence). The CDR3 is made up of 13 amino acids.

For the CDR3, the DNA is TGTGCCAGCAGCACCTATGGGCGAGATGAGCAGTTCTTC. Protein sequence: CASSTYGRDEQFF. V gene TRBV7-8 combines with J gene TRBJ2-1; D remains ambiguous. The CDR3 totals 13 residues. The V end lost 5 bases, the J end lost 8 bases, and 13 bases lay between the germline ends. Germline lookup yields CDR1 SGHVS and CDR2 FQNEAQ.

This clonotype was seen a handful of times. CDR3 bases: TGCAGCGTTGATTACGGCGGTTCAAGCTCCTACGAGCAGTACTTC. Protein sequence: CSVDYGGSSSYEQYF. The J gene is TRBJ2-7, the V gene TRBV29-1, with no clear D. The length of the CDR3 is 15 residues. Between the trimmed V and J ends, which lost 3 bases and 0 bases, there was a span of 15 bases. From germline, CDR1 is SQVTM and CDR2 ANQGSEA.

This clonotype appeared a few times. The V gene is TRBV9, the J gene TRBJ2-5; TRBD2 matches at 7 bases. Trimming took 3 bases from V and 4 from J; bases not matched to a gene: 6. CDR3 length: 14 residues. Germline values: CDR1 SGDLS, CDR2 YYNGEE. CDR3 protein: CASSGGGMGETQYF. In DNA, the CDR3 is TGTGCCAGCAGCGGCGGGGGTATGGGAGAGACCCAGTACTTC.

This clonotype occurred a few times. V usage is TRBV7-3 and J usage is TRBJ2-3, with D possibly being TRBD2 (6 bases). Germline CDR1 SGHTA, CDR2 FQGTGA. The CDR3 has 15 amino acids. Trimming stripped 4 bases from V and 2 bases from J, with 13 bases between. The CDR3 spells CASSWGDDDTDTQYF. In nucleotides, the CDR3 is TGTGCCAGCAGCTGGGGGGATGATGACACAGATACGCAGTATTTT.

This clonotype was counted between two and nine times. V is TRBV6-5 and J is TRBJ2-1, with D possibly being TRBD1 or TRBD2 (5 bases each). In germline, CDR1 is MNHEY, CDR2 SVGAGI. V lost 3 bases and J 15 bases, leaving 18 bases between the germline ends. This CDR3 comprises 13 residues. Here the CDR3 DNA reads TGTGCCAGCAGTTATTCCGGGGACGGTGAGTCGTTCTTC. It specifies CASSYSGDGESFF.

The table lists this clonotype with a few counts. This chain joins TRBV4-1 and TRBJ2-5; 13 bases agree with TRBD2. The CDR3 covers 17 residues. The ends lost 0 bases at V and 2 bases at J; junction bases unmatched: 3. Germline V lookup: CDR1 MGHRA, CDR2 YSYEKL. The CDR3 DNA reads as TGCGCCAGCAGCCAAGAGGGGACTAGCGGGGTACAAGAGACCCAGTACTTC. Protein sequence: CASSQEGTSGVQETQYF.

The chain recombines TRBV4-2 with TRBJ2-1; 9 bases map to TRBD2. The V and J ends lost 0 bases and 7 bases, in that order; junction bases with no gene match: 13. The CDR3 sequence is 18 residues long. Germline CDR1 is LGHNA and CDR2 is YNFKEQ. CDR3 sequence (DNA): TGTGCCAGCAGCCAAGATGTTGCTAGCGGGGCCCTAGATAATGAGCAGTTCTTC. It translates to CASSQDVASGALDNEQFF.